This is a list of T cell receptor beta chains from one sample in a study of blood T cell repertoires in COVID-19. The table came from immunoSEQ multiplex PCR; TCRdb's copy has only in-frame clones and leaves some out. The data contain 160,000 or so clones, over 90% of them seen just once; the ten biggest clones take up under 2%. The sample consisted of peripheral blood. These receptors were collected from a woman in her sixties or seventies with COVID-19, enrolled during active disease. Both conserved end residues are part of each CDR3.

V gene	CDR3 protein
TRBV4-2	CASSQTGSMGYGYTF
TRBV30	CAWMRGTQETQYF
TRBV7-9	CASTIIAGGLTEQFF
TRBV12-5	CASGLSTSGDTQYF
TRBV12-3/TRBV12-4	CASSTTYTEAFF
TRBV11-1	CASSSPGQGRNEQFF
TRBV9	CASSVEGASPEAFF
TRBV18	CASSPRDTSYGYTF
TRBV19	CASSIEAGWGSYNEQFF
TRBV10-1	CASTTGASSYEQYF
TRBV3-1/TRBV3-2	CASSQLTGTEAFF
TRBV4-3	CASNRGLPNEKLFF
TRBV20-1	CSASSSLGQLNEKLFF
TRBV20-1	CSASRGATDTQYF
TRBV6-2/TRBV6-3	CASSRRTGGNEKLFF
TRBV6-6	CASSYRGESGPLHF
TRBV10-3	CAISGTGLGNYGYTF
TRBV18	CASSPGTGVPWIGELFF
TRBV6-1	CASSTGTETGELFF
TRBV9	CASSNTGGDGSPLHF
TRBV19	CASSIVAANTGELFF
TRBV6-2/TRBV6-3	CASSYPLDRPNTEAFF
TRBV7-6	CASSSDLGLEGNQPQHF
TRBV7-2	CASSTYHRNTEAFF
TRBV4-2	CASSQELGDYGYTF
TRBV4-1	CASSQGDRGHWNEQFF
TRBV11-3	CASSFGGDLDTQYF
TRBV4-1	CASSQDHFRQGVPDTQYF
TRBV5-1	CASSLGQTLDTEAFF
TRBV19	CASSVEGQVTVYEQFF
TRBV24-1	CATRALAGGGGGTDTQYF
TRBV30	CAWSAHRPSYNSPLHF
TRBV18	CASSPSVGHSYNSPLHF
TRBV11-3	CASSLGTSGTDTQYF
TRBV5-6	CATCRAGMESYEQYF
TRBV5-1	CASSEQGDTQYF
TRBV19	CASHRGGNQPQHF
TRBV7-2	CASSWGQSLRSEQFF
TRBV3-1/TRBV3-2	CASSQPAGGYEQYF
TRBV25-1	CASSDPAGARPLEAFF
TRBV23-1	CASGYAGGVGQPQHF
TRBV19	CASSIQPDTYTDTQYF
TRBV7-9	CASSLLAPASSYNSPLHF
TRBV7-2	CASSFALGGDGYTF
TRBV5-6	CASSLNPNSYNEQFF
TRBV18	CASSPQGVNEKLFF
TRBV6-6	CASSYVGTGNTEAFF
TRBV11-2	CASSLGQTLSGNTIYF
TRBV5-4	CASSLVSGPEAFF
TRBV4-2	CASSRQGGEEKLFF
TRBV6-5	CASSYRGMISGNTIYF